These T cell receptor beta chains were read from a single sample in a study of regulatory T cells in long-lasting Graves disease. TCRdb re-analysed the multiplex PCR reads in MiXCR, keeping a single row per CDR3 protein. Of about 660,000 distinct CDR3 sequences listed, 25% to 30% are singletons. The sequenced sample was peripheral blood mononuclear cells (PBMCs), obtained when the disease was refractory, from a patient treated with antithyroid drugs. These TCRs come from a female donor with Graves disease. CDR3s include the opening cysteine and the closing phenylalanine or tryptophan. Fields, in order: J gene, D gene, CDR3 length, clone size, V gene, CDR3 DNA, CDR3 protein. D genes are given only for firm matches. Some rows mark clone size as missing; the rest say once, few, many or name a class of expanded clone.

TRBJ2-5	TRBD2	17	-	TRBV3-1	TGTGCCAGCAGCCAAGATGGTAACGGGAGGAACCAAGAGACCCAGTACTTC	CASSQDGNGRNQETQYF
TRBJ2-5	TRBD2	16	-	TRBV20-1	TGCAGTGCTATTCTTCCCGGACTAGCGGGAGAAGAGACCCAGTACTTC	CSAILPGLAGEETQYF
TRBJ1-2	-	12	few	TRBV5-1	TGCGCCAGCAGCTGGGACGGCAATGGCTACACCTTC	CASSWDGNGYTF
TRBJ1-5	-	13	-	TRBV12-3/TRBV12-4	TGTGCCAGCCGAACTGGGACTTCCCAGCCCCAGCATTTT	CASRTGTSQPQHF
TRBJ1-3	-	16	few	TRBV5-1	TGCGCCAGCAGCTTGGGGGGACCAGCAACAGGAAACACCATATATTTT	CASSLGGPATGNTIYF
TRBJ1-1	-	14	many	TRBV6-1	TGTGCCAGCAGGAACCAGGGGCAGAACACTGAAGCTTTCTTT	CASRNQGQNTEAFF
TRBJ1-5	-	15	few	TRBV2	TGTGCCAGCAGTCGAGAGGCAGGGCCGAATCAGCCCCAGCATTTT	CASSREAGPNQPQHF
TRBJ2-2	TRBD1	14	many	TRBV6-1	TGTGCCAGCAGTTCGGGACAGGGCGCCGGGGAGCTGTTTTTT	CASSSGQGAGELFF
TRBJ1-1	TRBD1	17	many	TRBV6-5	TGTGCCAGCAGTTACTCCCCCTTCGACAGGGCGAACACTGAAGCTTTCTTT	CASSYSPFDRANTEAFF
TRBJ2-7	TRBD2	11	-	TRBV20-1	TGCAGTGCTAGAGGATCTAGCGGGAGGGGGTTC	CSARGSSGRGF
TRBJ1-1	-	13	-	TRBV20-1	TGCAGTGCTAGAGACGGGGGGGAGACTGAAGCTTTCTTT	CSARDGGETEAFF
TRBJ1-4	-	14	-	TRBV20-1	TGCAGTGCTAGAAGGGCAGCAACTAATGAAAAACTGTTTTTT	CSARRAATNEKLFF
TRBJ1-1	-	13	few	TRBV30	TGTGCCTGGATCGGACAGTTGAACACTGAAGCTTTCTTT	CAWIGQLNTEAFF
TRBJ1-1	-	15	-	TRBV9	TGTGCCAGCAGCGACCGCAGTGGGGGCACGGGTGAAGCTTTCTTT	CASSDRSGGTGEAFF
TRBJ1-1	-	15	-	TRBV20-1	TGCAGTGCTAGACTAGGGTCGGTAACGAACACTGAAGCTTTCTTT	CSARLGSVTNTEAFF
TRBJ2-7	-	12	many	TRBV12-3/TRBV12-4	TGTGCCAGCAGCCCATCATACTACGAGCAGTACTTC	CASSPSYYEQYF
TRBJ2-2	TRBD2	19	-	TRBV12-3/TRBV12-4	TGTGCCAGCATCCCATCACGCTGGAGCGGGAGGAAATACACCGGGGAGCTGTTTTTT	CASIPSRWSGRKYTGELFF
TRBJ2-7	TRBD1	15	-	TRBV20-1	TGCAGTGCTAGAGATGGGACAGGGGGCTCGTACGAGCAGTACTTC	CSARDGTGGSYEQYF
TRBJ1-1	TRBD1	14	-	TRBV13	TGTGCCAGCAGCTCCGACAGGGTGATTACTGAAGCTTTCTTT	CASSSDRVITEAFF
TRBJ1-2	-	13	-	TRBV6-1	TGTGCCAGCACCAACGGGGTTAACTATGGCTACACCTTC	CASTNGVNYGYTF
TRBJ1-2	TRBD1	14	many	TRBV6-1	TGTGCCAGCAGTGCTCCGGGACAGCTATCTGGCTACACCTTC	CASSAPGQLSGYTF
TRBJ2-7	-	14	-	TRBV12-3/TRBV12-4	TGTGCCAGCAATCTGGGAGGGGGCTACTACGAGCAGTACTTC	CASNLGGGYYEQYF
TRBJ1-2	-	14	many	TRBV12-3/TRBV12-4	TGTGCCAGCAGCCCCACCGGACAGACCTATGGCTACACCTTC	CASSPTGQTYGYTF
TRBJ1-6	-	14	many	TRBV20-1	TGCAGTGCTAGCCTAGGGGATAGGAATTCACCCCTCCACTTT	CSASLGDRNSPLHF
TRBJ2-1	TRBD2	13	-	TRBV20-1	TGCAGTGCGGACCCGGGACTAGCGTTAGAGCAGTTCTTC	CSADPGLALEQFF
TRBJ1-3	-	15	-	TRBV7-2	TGTGCCAGCAGCTTAGACCACACGGCTGGAAACACCATATATTTT	CASSLDHTAGNTIYF
TRBJ1-1	-	14	many	TRBV11-2	TGTGCCAGCAGCTTAGAGGGCGTGAACACTGAAGCTTTCTTT	CASSLEGVNTEAFF
TRBJ1-1	TRBD1	14	many	TRBV11-2	TGTGCCAGCAGTCTACCACAGGGGAGGACTGAAGCTTTCTTT	CASSLPQGRTEAFF
TRBJ1-2	-	13	-	TRBV7-9	TGTGCCAGCAGCTTAGGAGGGGAAACTGGCTACACCTTC	CASSLGGETGYTF
TRBJ2-1	-	13	-	TRBV11-2	TGTGCCAGCAGCCCCCTGGGGTCCAATGAGCAGTTCTTC	CASSPLGSNEQFF
TRBJ1-1	-	13	-	TRBV10-3	TGTGCCATCAGCTCCGATGGGGGTACTGAAGCTTTCTTT	CAISSDGGTEAFF
TRBJ2-2	TRBD2	14	-	TRBV30	TGTGCCTGGGACCCTAGCGGGACTGGCGGGGAGCTGTTTTTT	CAWDPSGTGGELFF
TRBJ1-1	-	15	-	TRBV28	TGTGCCAGCAGTTTTTTCGGGAGGTCGACCACTGAAGCTTTCTTT	CASSFFGRSTTEAFF
TRBJ1-2	TRBD1	14	few	TRBV20-1	TGCAGTGCTAGGCAGGGGGCAGCTAACTATGGCTACACCTTC	CSARQGAANYGYTF
TRBJ2-4	TRBD2	15	-	TRBV5-1	TGCGCCAGCACTGGGACTAGCGGAGGCCAAAACATTCAGTACTTC	CASTGTSGGQNIQYF
TRBJ2-6	-	14	many	TRBV11-2	TGTGCCAGCAGCTTAAACTCTGGGGCCAACGTCCTGACTTTC	CASSLNSGANVLTF
TRBJ1-1	-	14	-	TRBV5-1	TGCGCCAGCAGCTTGGTGGGCAGTGAGGCTGAAGCTTTCTTT	CASSLVGSEAEAFF
TRBJ2-5	TRBD2	14	-	TRBV5-4	TGTGCCAGTAAGCGGGAGATCGTACAAGAGACCCAGTACTTC	CASKREIVQETQYF
TRBJ2-7	-	14	few	TRBV7-6	TGTGCCAGCAGCTTGGATGGGGGGTTAGACGAGCAGTACTTC	CASSLDGGLDEQYF
TRBJ2-7	-	12	-	TRBV3-1	TGTGCCAGCAGCCAGCTTGGCGAGGAGCAGTACTTC	CASSQLGEEQYF
TRBJ2-7	-	13	-	TRBV7-2	TGTGCCAGCAGCCTCCCCCGGCCGGGGGAGCAGTACTTC	CASSLPRPGEQYF